A selection of T cell receptor beta chains follows, all from one sample in a study of immune cell composition in non-small cell lung cancer. The data were produced by immunoSEQ multiplex PCR, yet TCRdb's version contains in-frame clones alone and is incomplete. The sample lists about 8,000 clones, roughly three quarters occurring once. Sample: lung tumor tissue. The receptor source for this set is a human donor with non-small cell lung cancer. CDR3s include the opening cysteine and the closing phenylalanine or tryptophan. D genes are given only for firm matches. Some rows mark clone size as missing; the rest say once, few, many or name a class of expanded clone.

abundance	v_gene	d_gene	j_gene	CDR3aa	CDR3nt
.	TRBV4-1	TRBD2	TRBJ2-5	CASSQDSGTSGGRDEETQYF	TGCGCCAGCAGCCAAGATAGTGGGACTAGCGGGGGGAGAGACGAAGAGACCCAGTACTTC
.	TRBV25-1	TRBD1	TRBJ1-1	CASKGTGGGSEAFF	TGTGCCAGCAAGGGGACAGGGGGTGGCTCTGAAGCTTTCTTT
.	TRBV4-1	TRBD1	TRBJ2-3	CASSRLPGQGNTDTQYF	TGCGCCAGCAGCCGCCTCCCGGGACAGGGAAACACAGATACGCAGTATTTT
.	TRBV4-2	.	TRBJ1-1	CASSLPAFTEAFF	TGTGCCAGCAGCTTACCGGCGTTCACTGAAGCTTTCTTT
.	TRBV7-9	.	TRBJ1-6	CASSFSEGPNSPLHF	TGTGCCAGCAGCTTTAGCGAGGGGCCTAATTCACCCCTCCACTTT
.	TRBV6-6	TRBD2	TRBJ2-1	CASSGGLETNEQFF	TGTGCCAGCAGTGGCGGACTAGAAACAAATGAGCAGTTCTTC
once	TRBV7-9	.	TRBJ1-1	CASLVGGTEAFF	TGTGCCAGCCTTGTGGGGGGCACTGAAGCTTTCTTT
.	TRBV11-1	TRBD2	TRBJ2-1	CASSWPTSGAYNEQFF	TGTGCCAGCAGCTGGCCGACTAGCGGGGCCTACAATGAGCAGTTCTTC
medium-sized	TRBV7-9	TRBD2	TRBJ2-1	CASSWPTSGAYNEQFF	TGTGCCAGCAGCTGGCCGACTAGCGGGGCCTACAATGAGCAGTTCTTC
.	TRBV5-5	.	TRBJ1-2	CASSGGAIYGYTF	TGTGCCAGCAGCGGAGGGGCGATCTATGGCTACACCTTC
.	TRBV9	TRBD1	TRBJ1-5	CASSVAGQSNQPQHF	TGTGCCAGCAGCGTAGCGGGACAGAGCAATCAGCCCCAGCATTTT
.	TRBV4-2	.	TRBJ2-3	CASIQGVGDTQYF	TGTGCCAGCATCCAAGGGGTGGGAGATACGCAGTATTTT
.	TRBV9	TRBD1	TRBJ1-3	CASSAGQGFSGNTIYF	TGTGCCAGCAGCGCCGGACAGGGATTCTCTGGAAACACCATATATTTT
.	TRBV2	.	TRBJ1-2	CASSYTQQGYTF	TGTGCCAGCAGCTACACCCAGCAGGGCTACACCTTC
.	TRBV28	.	TRBJ2-1	CASIAGTYSYNEQFF	TGTGCCAGCATTGCTGGGACATACTCCTACAATGAGCAGTTCTTC
once	TRBV27	TRBD1	TRBJ1-1	CASRNAGGTWTEAFF	TGTGCCAGCAGGAACGCAGGGGGCACTTGGACTGAAGCTTTCTTT
once	TRBV30	TRBD2	TRBJ2-5	CAWTLTGGWETQYF	TGTGCCTGGACTCTTACCGGGGGGTGGGAGACCCAGTACTTC
.	TRBV5-4	TRBD1	TRBJ1-1	CASSWTGMNTEAFF	TGTGCCAGCAGCTGGACAGGGATGAACACTGAAGCTTTCTTT
.	TRBV7-2	.	TRBJ2-7	CASSLSAKYEQYF	TGTGCCAGCAGCTTGAGTGCCAAGTACGAGCAGTACTTC
.	TRBV19	TRBD1	TRBJ2-1	CASSIFGRGQGEQFF	TGTGCCAGTAGTATATTCGGCAGGGGGCAAGGAGAGCAGTTCTTC
.	TRBV19	.	TRBJ2-7	CASSIEGYEQYF	TGTGCCAGTAGTATAGAGGGATACGAGCAGTACTTC
.	TRBV6-6	.	TRBJ2-5	CASITPTGPSETQYF	TGTGCCAGCATCACCCCCACGGGACCCTCGGAGACCCAGTACTTC
.	TRBV4-3	.	TRBJ1-1	CASSQGRFENTEAFF	TGCGCCAGCAGCCAAGGTCGTTTTGAGAACACTGAAGCTTTCTTT
.	TRBV9	.	TRBJ2-3	CASSVDGAADTQYF	TGTGCCAGCAGCGTAGATGGCGCGGCAGATACGCAGTATTTT
.	TRBV11-2	.	TRBJ2-7	CASSSTGPGNEQYF	TGTGCCAGCAGCTCTACGGGTCCGGGAAACGAGCAGTACTTC
.	TRBV4-2	TRBD1	TRBJ2-3	CASSLAGTGAGTDTQYF	TGTGCCAGCAGCTTGGCCGGGACAGGGGCAGGGACAGATACGCAGTATTTT
.	TRBV29-1	.	TRBJ2-7	CSVVPREQYF	TGCAGCGTTGTACCCAGGGAGCAGTACTTC
.	TRBV19	TRBD2	TRBJ2-7	CASSKGTSGSYEQYF	TGTGCCAGTAGTAAGGGGACTAGCGGCTCCTACGAGCAGTACTTC
.	TRBV4-3	TRBD1	TRBJ1-1	CASSQAFGTANTEAFF	TGCGCCAGCAGCCAAGCGTTTGGGACAGCGAACACTGAAGCTTTCTTT
.	TRBV5-1	.	TRBJ2-5	CASSLGPEVGPPQYF	TGCGCCAGCAGCTTGGGCCCGGAAGTTGGTCCACCCCAGTACTTC
.	TRBV7-9	.	TRBJ1-2	CASSLGGGTNYGYTF	TGTGCCAGCAGCTTAGGTGGGGGGACTAACTATGGCTACACCTTC
.	TRBV4-2	TRBD2	TRBJ2-3	CASSQETDGGAGDTQYF	TGTGCCAGCAGCCAAGAGACGGACGGGGGGGCTGGAGATACGCAGTATTTT
.	TRBV27	.	TRBJ2-1	CASRRLQGSSYNEQFF	TGTGCCAGCAGACGATTACAGGGAAGCTCCTACAATGAGCAGTTCTTC
.	TRBV7-8	.	TRBJ2-1	CASSLPDRANEQFF	TGTGCCAGCAGCTTACCGGACAGAGCGAATGAGCAGTTCTTC
.	TRBV27	.	TRBJ1-2	CASSLGPRLYGYTF	TGTGCCAGCAGTTTGGGTCCCAGACTCTATGGCTACACCTTC
.	TRBV7-2	.	TRBJ1-1	CASSFATEAFF	TGTGCCAGCAGCTTTGCCACTGAAGCTTTCTTT
few	TRBV5-1	.	TRBJ2-7	CASSFKGSGEQYF	TGCGCCAGCAGCTTTAAGGGTTCGGGCGAGCAGTACTTC